The subject of this entry is one T cell receptor (beta chain). The antigen is undetermined. This sample is part of a study of OX40 agonist ivuxolimab in advanced cancers. Study-wide findings and caveats: Researchers report that CD8+ T cells had, on average, more expanded clones than CD4+.

The length of the CDR3 is 13 residues. Trimming took 6 bases from V and 2 from J, leaving 8 bases between them. Germline V gene sequence: CDR1 SNHLY, CDR2 FYNNEI. Produced via immunoSEQ multiplex PCR; TCRdb's table is partial and in-frame only. The sample lists fewer than 85,000 clones, roughly 90% occurring once. This chain joins TRBV2 and TRBJ1-5; D uncertain. This receptor was taken from an adult with an advanced solid tumor such as melanoma, head and neck, liver or kidney cancer. The source material was CD4+ or CD8+ T cells sorted from blood, sampled in a trial of the OX40 agonist ivuxolimab. CDR3: CASSPTRNQPQHF. In nucleotides, the CDR3 is TGTGCCAGCAGCCCAACCCGCAATCAGCCCCAGCATTTT.